This T cell receptor beta chain derives from a study of blood T cells in healthy people across ages. About this clonotype itself: This sequence may be a read error, since a much larger clone differs from it by one base.

The germline V and J ends were trimmed by 6 bases and 5 bases, with 16 bases remaining between them. There are 14 residues in the CDR3. The germline gives CDR1 WSHSY, CDR2 SAAADI. Total RNA was isolated from each sample in quantities of at least 5 micrograms. Alongside a J-beta primer mix, a sample-barcoded 5' primer served in a second PCR lasting about 7 to 12 cycles. TCRdb called the 5' RACE reads again in MiXCR, with one record for every CDR3 protein. This table has about 1.7 million distinct CDR3 sequences, roughly 27% appearing once. The chain is built from TRBV10-2 and TRBJ1-1; D is ambiguous. The sequence was collected from a woman in her thirties in good health. Sequenced sample: blood. CDR3 DNA sequence: TGCGCCAGCAGCGTGCGGATAGGCGGAACTGAAGCTTTCTTT. This gives the protein CASSVRIGGTEAFF.